This T cell receptor beta chain was obtained from a study of cytomegalovirus exposure and HLA in healthy donors. This clone occurred once. 60 Vbeta and 13 Jbeta primers were used in PCR. Clones were read by immunoSEQ multiplex PCR, and TCRdb kept only the in-frame ones, dropping some. The table has fewer than 120,000 clones, roughly 86% seen once. The sample was PBMCs. This clonotype was obtained from a man in his forties or fifties in good health and CMV-seronegative.

CDR3 in DNA: TGTGCCAGTAGTATAGATACCGCAGGATCCGCCCAGTACTTC. It yields the protein CASSIDTAGSAQYF. The chain is built from TRBV19 and TRBJ2-5, with D uncertain. This CDR3 has 14 amino acids. Germline CDR1 LNHDA, CDR2 SQIVND (reference sequence). The V end lost 0 bases, the J end lost 9 bases, and 14 bases lay between the germline ends. Filled out from reference TRBV19 and TRBJ2-5, the complete variable domain reads DGGITQSPKYLFRKEGQNVTLSCEQNLNHDAMYWYRQDPGQGLRLIYYSQIVNDFQKGDIAEGYSVSREKKESFPLTVTSAQKNPTAFYLCASSIDTAGSAQYFGPGTRLLVL.